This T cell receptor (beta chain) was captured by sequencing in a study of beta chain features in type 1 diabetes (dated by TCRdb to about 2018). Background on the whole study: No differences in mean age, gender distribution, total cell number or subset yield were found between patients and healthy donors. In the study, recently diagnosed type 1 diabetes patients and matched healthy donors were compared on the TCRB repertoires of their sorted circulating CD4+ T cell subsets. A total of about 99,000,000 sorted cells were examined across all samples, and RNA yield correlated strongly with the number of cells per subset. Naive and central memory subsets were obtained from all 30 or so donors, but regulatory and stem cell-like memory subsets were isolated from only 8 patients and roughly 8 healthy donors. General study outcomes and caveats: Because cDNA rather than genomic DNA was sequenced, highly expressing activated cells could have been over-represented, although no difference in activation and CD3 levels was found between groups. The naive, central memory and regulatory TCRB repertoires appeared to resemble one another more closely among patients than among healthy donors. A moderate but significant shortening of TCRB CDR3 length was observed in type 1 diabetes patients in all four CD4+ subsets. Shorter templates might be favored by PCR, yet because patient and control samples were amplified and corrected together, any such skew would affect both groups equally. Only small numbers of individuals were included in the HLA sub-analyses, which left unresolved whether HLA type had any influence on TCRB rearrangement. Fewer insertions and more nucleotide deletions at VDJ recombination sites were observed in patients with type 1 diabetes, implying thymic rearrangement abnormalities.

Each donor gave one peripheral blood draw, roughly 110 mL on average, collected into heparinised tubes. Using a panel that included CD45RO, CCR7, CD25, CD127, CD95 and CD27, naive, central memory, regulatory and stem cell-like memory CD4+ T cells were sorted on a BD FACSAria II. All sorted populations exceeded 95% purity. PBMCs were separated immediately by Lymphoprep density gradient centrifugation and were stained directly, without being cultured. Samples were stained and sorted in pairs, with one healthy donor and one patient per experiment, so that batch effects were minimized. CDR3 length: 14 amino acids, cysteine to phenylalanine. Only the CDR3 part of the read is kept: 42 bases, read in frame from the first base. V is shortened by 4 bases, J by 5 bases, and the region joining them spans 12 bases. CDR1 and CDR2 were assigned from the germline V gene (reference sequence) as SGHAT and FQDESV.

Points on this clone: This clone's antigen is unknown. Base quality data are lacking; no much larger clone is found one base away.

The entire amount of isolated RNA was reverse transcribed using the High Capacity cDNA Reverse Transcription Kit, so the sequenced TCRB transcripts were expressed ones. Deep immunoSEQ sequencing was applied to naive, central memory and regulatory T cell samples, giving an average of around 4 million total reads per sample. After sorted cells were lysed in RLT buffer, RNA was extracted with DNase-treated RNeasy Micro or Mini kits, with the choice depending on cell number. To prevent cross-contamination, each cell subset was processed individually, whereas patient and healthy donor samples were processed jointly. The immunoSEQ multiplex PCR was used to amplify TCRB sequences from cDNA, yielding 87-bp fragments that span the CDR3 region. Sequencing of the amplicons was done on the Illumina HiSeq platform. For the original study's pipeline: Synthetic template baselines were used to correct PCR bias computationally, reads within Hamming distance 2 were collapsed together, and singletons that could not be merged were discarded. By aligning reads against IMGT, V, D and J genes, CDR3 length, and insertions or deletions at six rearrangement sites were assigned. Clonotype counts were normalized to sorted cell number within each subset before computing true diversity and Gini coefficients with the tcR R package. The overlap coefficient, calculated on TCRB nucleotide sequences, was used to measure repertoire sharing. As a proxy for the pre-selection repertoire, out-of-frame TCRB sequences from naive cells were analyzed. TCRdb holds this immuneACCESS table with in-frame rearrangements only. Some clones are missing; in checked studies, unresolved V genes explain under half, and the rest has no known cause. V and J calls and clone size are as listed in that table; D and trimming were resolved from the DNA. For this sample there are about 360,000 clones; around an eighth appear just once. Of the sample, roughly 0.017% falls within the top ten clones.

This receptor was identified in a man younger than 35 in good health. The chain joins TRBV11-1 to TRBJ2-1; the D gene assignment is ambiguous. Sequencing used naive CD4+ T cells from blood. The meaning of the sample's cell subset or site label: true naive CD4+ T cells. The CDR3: CASSYRLLDNEQFF. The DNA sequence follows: TGTGCCAGCAGCTACCGACTCTTGGACAATGAGCAGTTCTTC.